These 23 T cell receptor beta chains were sequenced from one sample in a study of persistence of HIV-infected CD4 T cells. This nonspecific control used anti-CD3/anti-CD28 bead stimulation of CD4+ T cells. Sorting selected CD4+ T cells upregulating both CD40 ligand and CD69. Sequencing used immunoSEQ version 4 in survey mode. Clones were read by immunoSEQ multiplex PCR, and TCRdb kept only the in-frame ones, dropping some. The sample carries 30,000 to 45,000 clones, around 90% recorded once. These receptors' antigens are unknown. The source was CD4+ T cells sorted from PBMCs after roughly 18-hour stimulation, collected from a patient who received antiretroviral therapy. The receptors originated from an adult man with HIV who was CMV-seropositive.

The chain employs TRBV10-3 and TRBJ1-3; no definite D call. V was cut by 4 bases and J by 4 bases, with 14 bases left in between. The CDR3 extends over 15 amino acids. Germline V gene sequence: CDR1 ENHRY, CDR2 SYGVKD. The CDR3 sequence is CAISGVGQKGNTIYF. Written as DNA, the CDR3 is TGTGCCATCAGTGGGGTCGGCCAGAAGGGAAACACCATATATTTT.

CDR3 residues: CASSQDIRVPEAFF. CDR3 sequence (DNA): TGTGCCAGCAGCCAAGATATCAGGGTCCCTGAAGCTTTCTTT. This rearrangement joins TRBV4-2 to TRBJ1-1; D may be TRBD1 (5 bases). V was pared by 0 bases and J by 6 bases, with 11 bases between. This CDR3 is built from 14 residues. Germline CDR1 is LGHNA and CDR2 is YNFKEQ.

The rearrangement links TRBV6-1 to TRBJ2-4; the match to TRBD1 covers 11 bases. The V gene's germline CDR1 is MNHNS and CDR2 SASEGT. The CDR3 is 19 amino acids. V lost 2 bases, J lost 3 bases, and 12 bases stayed unmatched. The CDR3 DNA is TGTGCCAGCAGTGAAACACTTTTGGGACAGGGGGGCGGCAAAAACATTCAGTACTTC. This sequence encodes CASSETLLGQGGGKNIQYF.

The chain links TRBV5-1 to TRBJ2-1; TRBD2 matches at 9 bases. CDR3 length: 13 amino acids. Trimming cost V 0 bases and J 10 bases; bases outside gene matches: 2. Germline assignment: CDR1 SGHRS and CDR2 YFSETQ. CDR3 bases: TGCGCCAGCAGCTTGGGACTAGCGGTGGAGCAGTTCTTC. Its protein is CASSLGLAVEQFF. Combining the CDR3 with reference TRBV5-1 and TRBJ2-1 gives the whole variable domain KAGVTQTPRYLIKTRGQQVTLSCSPISGHRSVSWYQQTPGQGLQFLFEYFSETQRNKGNFPGRFSGRQFSNSRSEMNVSTLELGDSALYLCASSLGLAVEQFFGPGTRLTVL.

The genes are TRBV30 and TRBJ2-7, with D perhaps given as TRBD1 or TRBD2 (6 bases each). CDR3 size: 13 residues. CDR1 and CDR2 from the germline V gene are GTSNPN and SVGIG (reference sequence). Trimming stripped 3 bases from V and 4 bases from J, with 13 bases between. Written as DNA, the CDR3 is TGTGCCTGGAGCATAGGAGGGGGATACGAGCAGTACTTC. Translation: CAWSIGGGYEQYF.

This chain uses TRBV30 with TRBJ1-2; the D is unclear. The germline V and J ends were trimmed by 0 bases and 1 base, with 15 bases remaining between them. The CDR3 runs to 16 residues. CDR1 and CDR2 (germline): GTSNPN, SVGIG (reference sequence). The CDR3 region is CAWSVPGGSFNYGYTF. CDR3 coding DNA: TGTGCCTGGAGTGTACCGGGAGGGTCTTTTAACTATGGCTACACCTTC.

V usage is TRBV10-3 and J usage is TRBJ1-1; 9 nucleotides match TRBD1. Germline V lookup: CDR1 ENHRY, CDR2 SYGVKD. Trimming took 3 bases from V and 8 from J; bases not matched to a gene: 4. This CDR3 comprises 13 residues. CDR3 sequence reads: CAISEQTGGEAFF. CDR3 nucleotide sequence: TGTGCCATCAGTGAACAGACAGGGGGGGAAGCTTTCTTT.

This chain uses TRBV6-5 with TRBJ2-4; D not certain. The CDR3 contains 13 residues. The ends were cut back, 0 bases at V and 8 bases at J, with 8 bases in the middle. Per the germline V gene, CDR1 is MNHEY and CDR2 is SVGAGI. As DNA, the CDR3 is TGTGCCAGCAGTTACTCTCAAGATGACATTCAGTACTTC. Encoded protein: CASSYSQDDIQYF.

This clone turned up a few times. This rearrangement joins TRBV6-6 to TRBJ1-6; D might be TRBD1 (5 bases). Trimming removed 2 bases from V and 10 bases from J, with 12 bases in between. This CDR3 is 14 amino acids long. Germline CDR1 MNHNY, CDR2 SVGAGI (reference sequence). CDR3 protein: CASSYRDGESPLHF. DNA for the CDR3: TGTGCCAGCAGTTACCGGGACGGGGAATCACCCCTCCACTTT.

This chain connects TRBV5-6 to TRBJ1-1; the D gene is possibly TRBD1 (6 bases). The V and J ends lost 4 bases and 0 bases respectively, with 22 bases between them. The CDR3 spans 18 residues. Germline V gene data show CDR1 as SGHDT and CDR2 as YYEEEE. The CDR3 protein is CASSNPRGTWTMNTEAFF. CDR3 nucleotide sequence: TGTGCCAGCAGCAACCCGAGGGGGACTTGGACGATGAACACTGAAGCTTTCTTT.

The genes are TRBV6-5 and TRBJ2-7, with D perhaps assigned TRBD1 or TRBD2 (5 bases each). CDR3 length: 15 amino acids. V was trimmed by 5 bases and J by 0 bases, leaving 14 bases between them. Germline CDR1 and CDR2: MNHEY and SVGAGI. CDR3 sequence (DNA): TGTGCCAGCAGTCCCTCGGGGCGGAGCTCCTACGAGCAGTACTTC. Encoded protein: CASSPSGRSSYEQYF.

V gene TRBV18 combines with J gene TRBJ2-5; 8 nucleotides match TRBD2. In germline, CDR1 is KGHSH, CDR2 LQKENI. V lost 4 bases to trimming and J lost 4 bases; unmatched junction nucleotides: 14. The CDR3 runs to 17 residues. Here the CDR3 DNA reads TGTGCCAGCTCACTCGCTAGCGTCAACCGGGGGGGAGAGACCCAGTACTTC. Translation gives CASSLASVNRGGETQYF.

This chain links TRBV19 with TRBJ2-5, with 7 positions matching TRBD1. Germline values: CDR1 LNHDA, CDR2 SQIVND (reference sequence). V lost 5 bases and J lost 2; bases outside the gene matches: 2. This CDR3 comprises 13 residues. The CDR3 DNA follows: TGTGCCAGTAGTGTCAGGGGGCAAGAGACCCAGTACTTC. Translating gives CASSVRGQETQYF.

The chain carries TRBV7-2 and TRBJ1-1, with a weak D call TRBD1 (6 bases). Germline V CDR1 and CDR2: SGHTA, FQGNSA. V lost 8 bases, J lost 2 bases, and 15 bases lay in between. This CDR3 comprises 14 residues. The CDR3 here is CASDKAGANTEAFF. Written as DNA, the CDR3 is TGTGCCAGCGATAAGGCAGGGGCTAACACTGAAGCTTTCTTT.

J is TRBJ2-2 and V is TRBV5-1, with 7 bases matching TRBD1. The CDR3 runs to 16 residues. CDR1 and CDR2 from the germline V gene are SGHRS and YFSETQ. The junction had 6 bases not matched to a gene; V was cut back by 4 bases and J by 0 bases. CDR3 in amino acids: CASSRVQGSNTGELFF. CDR3 DNA: TGCGCCAGCAGCAGAGTACAGGGGTCGAACACCGGGGAGCTGTTTTTT.

The genes are TRBV7-6 and TRBJ2-3, with 7 bases lining up with TRBD2. This CDR3 spans 15 amino acids. Germline trimming cut 3 bases from V and 0 bases from J; bases unmatched to any gene: 3. The germline CDR1 and CDR2 sequences are SGHVS and FNYEAQ. CDR3 sequence: CASSFTSVSTDTQYF. DNA of the CDR3: TGTGCCAGCAGCTTTACTAGCGTGAGCACAGATACGCAGTATTTT.

J is TRBJ2-7 and V is TRBV6-2 or TRBV6-3, with 9 positions matching TRBD2. From germline, CDR1 is MNHEY and CDR2 SVGEGT. The CDR3 consists of 15 residues. V gave up 4 bases and J gave up 0 bases; unmatched junction bases: 4. Here the CDR3 reads CASSSPSGASYEQYF. The CDR3 region has the DNA TGTGCCAGCAGTTCGCCTAGCGGGGCCTCCTACGAGCAGTACTTC.

This clone has a handful of counts. The V gene is TRBV29-1, the J gene TRBJ1-1; D call uncertain. The CDR3 covers 13 residues. Trimming took off 2 bases at V and 2 bases at J, with 9 bases between the two ends. Germline-derived CDR1 and CDR2 are SQVTM and ANQGSEA. The DNA for the CDR3 is TGCAGCGTTGAAAAAGGGTTCAACACTGAAGCTTTCTTT. Translating it yields CSVEKGFNTEAFF.

The chain joins TRBV7-9 to TRBJ1-6, with D possibly matching TRBD1 (6 bases). The V gene lost 5 bases and the J gene lost 10 bases, with 18 bases spanning the gap. This CDR3 has 15 residues. The V gene's germline CDR1 is SEHNR and CDR2 FQNEAQ (reference sequence). CDR3 sequence reads: CASSPGALRSSPLHF. The CDR3 coding sequence is TGTGCCAGCAGCCCAGGGGCCCTAAGGAGCTCACCCCTCCACTTT.

The genes are TRBV6-5 and TRBJ1-1, with TRBD1 as a possible D gene (6 bases). Looked up from germline, CDR1 is MNHEY and CDR2 is SVGAGI. V lost 6 bases to trimming and J lost 3 bases, with 11 bases between them. The CDR3 sequence is 13 residues long. CDR3 in DNA: TGTGCCAGCAGCCGGACAGTGGACACTGAAGCTTTCTTT. Translated, it gives CASSRTVDTEAFF.

The chain carries TRBV5-1 and TRBJ1-1; D is uncertain. Trimming removed 0 bases at V and 0 bases at J, with 12 bases between. The CDR3 extends over 16 amino acids. CDR1 SGHRS and CDR2 YFSETQ come from the germline V gene. CDR3 sequence (DNA): TGCGCCAGCAGCTTGGGCCACCAACTAATGAACACTGAAGCTTTCTTT. Residues: CASSLGHQLMNTEAFF.

The genes are TRBV19 and TRBJ2-2; no definite D call. This CDR3 has 14 residues. With 5 bases removed from V and 0 bases from J, the gap between germline ends came to 7 bases. Germline lookup yields CDR1 LNHDA and CDR2 SQIVND (reference sequence). The CDR3 nucleotides read TGTGCCAGTAGTCCGGGCCCGAACACCGGGGAGCTGTTTTTT. Translation: CASSPGPNTGELFF.

The J gene is TRBJ2-1, the V gene TRBV18; TRBD2 might be the D (6 bases). The CDR3 has 15 residues. V dropped 1 base and J dropped 4 bases, with 11 bases sitting between them. Germline V gene data show CDR1 as KGHSH and CDR2 as LQKENI. The CDR3 DNA is TGTGCCAGCTCACCACGACTAGACGCATACAATGAGCAGTTCTTC. Its translation is CASSPRLDAYNEQFF. The complete variable domain, with remaining parts taken from reference TRBV18 and TRBJ2-1, reads NAGVMQNPRHLVRRRGQEARLRCSPMKGHSHVYWYRQLPEEGLKFMVYLQKENIIDESGMPKERFSAEFPKEGPSILRIQQVVRGDSAAYFCASSPRLDAYNEQFFGPGTRLTVL.